This T cell receptor beta chain was recovered during a study of regulatory T cells in long-lasting Graves disease. Study-level results: Persistent Graves' patients showed less TCR diversity than newly diagnosed patients showed. Favoring TRBV28, TRBJ1-2 and TRBJ2-5 was a feature seen in persistent disease. Persistent patients shared fewer than 3,500 public clonotypes among themselves. Newly diagnosed patients shared fewer, at about a thousand.

On this clonotype itself: Antigen specificity is unknown.

Time point specified: persistent/refractory GD, antithyroid drugs over 5 years with positive TRAb. TCR sequences were obtained from RNA taken from PBMCs. Arm-PCR of CDR3 regions with iRepertoire HTBI primers generated TCR beta libraries. As handled by the study authors: Taken together, the samples had 62 TRBV and more than twelve TRBJ segments identified. One entry per CDR3 protein, called by TCRdb with MiXCR from the multiplex PCR reads. The V and J calls, along with clone size, are taken from TCRdb and not from the paper's own processing. The sample records over 450,000 distinct CDR3 sequences, around a fifth being singletons. CDR1 is MDHEN and CDR2 is SYDVKM in the germline V gene. The V segment lost 6 bases and the J segment 5 bases; nucleotides outside the gene matches: 5. There are 13 residues in the CDR3.

The clonotype was recovered from a female donor with Graves disease. The source was peripheral blood mononuclear cells (PBMCs), collected when the disease was refractory, from a patient treated with antithyroid drugs. V is TRBV28 and J is TRBJ2-7, with TRBD2 identical over 9 bases. The CDR3 spells CASRPGLANEQYF. As DNA, the CDR3 is TGTGCCAGCAGACCAGGACTAGCGAACGAGCAGTACTTC.